This entry features one T cell receptor (beta chain) sequence. What antigen it recognizes has not been identified. Per-base quality was not reported, and no clone a single base away is much larger than it. This record belongs to a study of blood T cells in healthy people across ages (dated by TCRdb to about 2015). About the study as a whole: Template switching captured roughly one uniquely barcoded TCR beta cDNA molecule per two T cells in model experiments. To avoid experimental bias, donors of different ages were randomly spread across the sequencing lanes. The donors were split into four age groups: young (average 16 years), middle-aged (roughly 40), aged (approximately 60) and long-lived (roughly 86). To track age-related changes in TCR beta repertoire diversity, the study relied on deep sequencing normalized with unique cDNA molecular identifiers. The study analyzed two additional independent replicas of 1 million unique cDNA reads from the same blood draw for two donors, one aged 18 to 30 and one aged 80 or older.

Findings and caveats that apply to the study as a whole: Because donor CMV infection status was unknown, age-related changes in expanded clonotypes were potentially confounded. As age increased, observed TCR beta diversity per million T cells dropped in a roughly linear way, and a significant reduction was already evident by age around 41. Observed TCR beta diversity correlated strongly with the percentage of naive T cells measured by flow cytometry. Because profiling used bulk unsorted PBMCs, naive and antigen-experienced compartments could not be compared conclusively. Compared with the aged group, the long-lived group had more naive CD4+ T cells, fewer expanded clones and increased TCR diversity, suggesting age selection. Total diversity estimates from one million sequenced T cells were considered lower bounds and underestimates.

Library method: 5' RACE. Sequencing used an Illumina HiSeq 2500. The second PCR ran for about 6 to 12 cycles and used a J-beta primer mix along with a sample-barcoded 5' primer. A unique molecular identifier was introduced onto each TCR beta cDNA molecule by a template-switch 5' adaptor carrying 12 random nucleotides. At least 3 million CDR3-containing paired-end reads were obtained from each sample. The Mint cDNA synthesis kit, primed by a TRBC-specific oligonucleotide, was used to synthesize first-strand cDNA from all RNA. Following uracil-DNA glycosylase treatment, all cDNA underwent a first 18-cycle PCR with the universal primers M1SS and BC2_uni_R. The authors' pipeline ran thus. Each sample was normalized by randomly selecting 1 million high-quality reads, each carrying a distinct molecular identifier. Instead of being binned into consensus sequences, reads that shared molecular identifiers were thrown out. MiTCR, run with a Q25 quality threshold and the strictest error-elimination algorithm, handled CDR3 identification, clonotype clustering and error correction. A nonparametric unseen species model using Euler transformation provided a lower-bound estimate of total TCR beta diversity. The public sequencing data were trimmed at Q25 with fastp and processed into clonotypes with MiXCR by TCRdb, which kept only in-frame beta chains. Rows are combined by CDR3 protein, so each entry shows the most common genes and DNA. For this entry, the V and J calls and clone size follow TCRdb and not the study's own pipeline. The sample yields about 1.4 million distinct CDR3 sequences; approximately 63% were counted once. In total, the top ten clones hold roughly 6.3% of the sample.

The roughly 39 donors, aged roughly 6 to 95 years, were systemically healthy Caucasian individuals from Russia. Each donor gave 8.5 to 10 milliliters of peripheral blood, collected into EDTA-treated Vacutainer tubes. PBMCs were isolated by Ficoll-Paque density-gradient centrifugation, with at least 7 million obtained per sample. Total RNA was extracted from PBMCs with Trizol reagent, with at least 5 micrograms obtained per sample. Naive CD45RAhigh/CD27high T cell percentages were measured by flow cytometry on a PBMC aliquot from every donor. From cysteine to phenylalanine, the CDR3 is 15 amino acids long. Here the CDR3 DNA is all that survives: 45 bases in frame from base 1. In the germline V gene, CDR1 corresponds to MGHRA and CDR2 to YSYEKL. V loses 0 bases, J loses 4 bases, and the germline ends lie 12 bases apart.

The rearrangement combines TRBV4-1 with TRBJ1-2; the D gene is not confidently resolved. The TCR was taken from a man between 18 and 35 years old in good health. Sequenced: blood. CDR3 loop: CASSQDSLATYGYTF. In nucleotides, the sequence is TGCGCCAGCAGCCAAGATTCTCTGGCAACCTATGGCTACACCTTC.